This T cell receptor (beta chain) was captured in a study of blood T cell repertoires in COVID-19. Study context: The origin of the acute and convalescent COVID-19 samples was the United States, Italy and Spain.

The assay was immunoSEQ multiplex PCR, and TCRdb's table has in-frame clones only and misses some. The table records roughly 190,000 clones, roughly 82% of them present only once. Individuals aged about 18 to 90 years were recruited from fewer than 25 US areas. The trim removed 3 bases at V and 7 bases at J, leaving 8 bases unmatched. This CDR3 is 16 amino acids long. CDR1 SGHRS and CDR2 YFSETQ come from the germline V gene. The sequence came from a man aged 40-55 years who had recovered from COVID-19. The chain uses TRBV5-1 and TRBJ1-4; 11 bases align to TRBD1. Sequenced input: PBMCs or T cells enriched from blood (not recorded which). The CDR3 protein is CASSSGQGALVEKLFF. CDR3 nucleotide sequence: TGCGCCAGCAGCTCCGGACAGGGGGCGTTAGTTGAAAAACTGTTTTTT. The whole variable domain, remainder taken from reference TRBV5-1 and TRBJ1-4, is KAGVTQTPRYLIKTRGQQVTLSCSPISGHRSVSWYQQTPGQGLQFLFEYFSETQRNKGNFPGRFSGRQFSNSRSEMNVSTLELGDSALYLCASSSGQGALVEKLFFGSGTQLSVL.